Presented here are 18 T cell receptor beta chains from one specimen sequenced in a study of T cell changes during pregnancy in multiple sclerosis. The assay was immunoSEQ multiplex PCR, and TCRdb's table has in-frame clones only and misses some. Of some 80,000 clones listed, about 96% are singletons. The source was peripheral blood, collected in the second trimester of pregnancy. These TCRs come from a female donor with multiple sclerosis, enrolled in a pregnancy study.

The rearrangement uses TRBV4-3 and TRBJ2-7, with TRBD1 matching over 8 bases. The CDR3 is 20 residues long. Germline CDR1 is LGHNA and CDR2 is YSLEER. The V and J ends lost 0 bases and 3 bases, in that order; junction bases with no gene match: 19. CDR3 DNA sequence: TGCGCCAGCAGCCAAGATCGTATTAGTTGGCTAACAGGGGGTATCTACGAGCAGTACTTC. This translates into CASSQDRISWLTGGIYEQYF.

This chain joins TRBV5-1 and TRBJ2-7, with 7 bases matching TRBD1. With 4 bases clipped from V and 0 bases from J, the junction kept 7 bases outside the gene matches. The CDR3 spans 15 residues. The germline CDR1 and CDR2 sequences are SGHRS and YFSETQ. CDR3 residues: CASSTGTVNSYEQYF. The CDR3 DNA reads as TGCGCCAGCAGCACCGGGACAGTTAACTCCTACGAGCAGTACTTC. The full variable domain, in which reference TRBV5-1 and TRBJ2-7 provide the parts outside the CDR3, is KAGVTQTPRYLIKTRGQQVTLSCSPISGHRSVSWYQQTPGQGLQFLFEYFSETQRNKGNFPGRFSGRQFSNSRSEMNVSTLELGDSALYLCASSTGTVNSYEQYFGPGTRLTVT.

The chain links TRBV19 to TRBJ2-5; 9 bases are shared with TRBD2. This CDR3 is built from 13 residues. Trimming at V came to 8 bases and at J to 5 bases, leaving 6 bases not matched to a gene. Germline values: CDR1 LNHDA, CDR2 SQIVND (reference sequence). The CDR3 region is CASFSGRGETQYF. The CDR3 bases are TGTGCCAGTTTTAGCGGGAGAGGGGAGACCCAGTACTTC.

In DNA, the CDR3 is TGTGCCAGCAGTGAACGAGGGGGCGAAAGTACTGAAGCTTTCTTT. Amino acids: CASSERGGESTEAFF. This rearrangement joins TRBV6-1 to TRBJ1-1; TRBD1 matches at 7 bases. CDR3 length equals 15 residues. The junction had 8 bases not matched to a gene; V was cut back by 2 bases and J by 5 bases. Germline V gives CDR1 MNHNS, CDR2 SASEGT.

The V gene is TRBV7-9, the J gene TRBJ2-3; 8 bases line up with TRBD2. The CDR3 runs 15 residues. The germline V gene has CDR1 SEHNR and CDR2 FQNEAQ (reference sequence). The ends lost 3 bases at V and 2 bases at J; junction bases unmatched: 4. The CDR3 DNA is TGTGCCAGCAGCTTCGGCGGGAGGTCCACAGATACGCAGTATTTT. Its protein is CASSFGGRSTDTQYF.

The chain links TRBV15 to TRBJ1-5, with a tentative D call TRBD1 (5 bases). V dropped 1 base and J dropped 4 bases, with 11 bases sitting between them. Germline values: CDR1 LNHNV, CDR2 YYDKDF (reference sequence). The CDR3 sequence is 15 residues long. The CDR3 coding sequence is TGTGCCACCAGCAGAGGGGGCGTACTTAATCAGCCCCAGCATTTT. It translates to CATSRGGVLNQPQHF.

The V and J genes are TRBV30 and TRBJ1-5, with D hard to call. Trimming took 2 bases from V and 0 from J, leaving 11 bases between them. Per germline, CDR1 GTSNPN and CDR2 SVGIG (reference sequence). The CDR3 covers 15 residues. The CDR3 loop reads CAWSNREYSNQPQHF. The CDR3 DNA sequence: TGTGCCTGGAGTAACCGCGAATATAGCAATCAGCCCCAGCATTTT.

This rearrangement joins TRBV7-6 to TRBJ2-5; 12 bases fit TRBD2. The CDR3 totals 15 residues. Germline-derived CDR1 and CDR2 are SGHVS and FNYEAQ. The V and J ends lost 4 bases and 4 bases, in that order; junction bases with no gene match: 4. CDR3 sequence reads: CASSSSGRAAETQYF. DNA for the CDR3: TGTGCCAGCAGCTCTAGCGGGAGGGCCGCAGAGACCCAGTACTTC.

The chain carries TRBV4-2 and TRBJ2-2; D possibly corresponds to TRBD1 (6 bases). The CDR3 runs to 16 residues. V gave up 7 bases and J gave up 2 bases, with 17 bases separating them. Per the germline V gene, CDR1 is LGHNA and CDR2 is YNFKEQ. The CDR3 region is CASTPSVGHNTGELFF. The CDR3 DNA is TGTGCCAGCACCCCGTCGGTGGGACATAACACCGGGGAGCTGTTTTTT.

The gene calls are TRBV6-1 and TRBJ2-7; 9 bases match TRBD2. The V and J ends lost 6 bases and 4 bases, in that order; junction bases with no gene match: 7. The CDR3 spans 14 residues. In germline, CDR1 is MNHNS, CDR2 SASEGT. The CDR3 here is CASSSAGGPYEQYF. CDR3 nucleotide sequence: TGTGCCAGCAGCTCGGCGGGAGGGCCGTACGAGCAGTACTTC.

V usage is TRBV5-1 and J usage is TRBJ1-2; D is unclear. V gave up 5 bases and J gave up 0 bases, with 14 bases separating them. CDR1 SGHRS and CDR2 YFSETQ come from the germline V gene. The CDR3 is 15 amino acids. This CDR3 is CASRTPSGANYGYTF. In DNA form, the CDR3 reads TGCGCCAGCAGAACCCCGTCTGGAGCTAACTATGGCTACACCTTC.

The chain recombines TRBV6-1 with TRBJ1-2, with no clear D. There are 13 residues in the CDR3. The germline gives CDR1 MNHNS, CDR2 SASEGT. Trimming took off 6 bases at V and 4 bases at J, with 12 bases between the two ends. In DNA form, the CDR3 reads TGTGCCAGCAGACCTATTGCGGGCTATGGCTACACCTTC. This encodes CASRPIAGYGYTF.

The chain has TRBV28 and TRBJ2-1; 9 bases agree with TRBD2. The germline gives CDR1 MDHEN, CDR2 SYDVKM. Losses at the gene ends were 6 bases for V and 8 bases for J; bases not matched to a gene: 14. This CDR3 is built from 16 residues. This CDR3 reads CASRLLSGRERDEQFF. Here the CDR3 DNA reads TGTGCCAGCAGGCTTCTTAGCGGGAGAGAAAGGGATGAGCAGTTCTTC.

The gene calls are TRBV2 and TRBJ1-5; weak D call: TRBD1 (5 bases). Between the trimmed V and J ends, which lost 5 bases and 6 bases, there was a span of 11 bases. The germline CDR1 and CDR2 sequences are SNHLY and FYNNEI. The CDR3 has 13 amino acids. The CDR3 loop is CASSLGEAQPQHF. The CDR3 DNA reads TGTGCCAGCAGTCTAGGGGAAGCTCAGCCCCAGCATTTT.

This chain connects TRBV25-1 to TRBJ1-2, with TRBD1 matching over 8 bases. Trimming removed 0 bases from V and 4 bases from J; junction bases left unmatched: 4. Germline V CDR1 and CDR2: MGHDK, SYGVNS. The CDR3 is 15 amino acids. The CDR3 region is CASSEYYRGSYGYTF. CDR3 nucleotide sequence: TGTGCCAGCAGTGAATATTACAGGGGGAGCTATGGCTACACCTTC.

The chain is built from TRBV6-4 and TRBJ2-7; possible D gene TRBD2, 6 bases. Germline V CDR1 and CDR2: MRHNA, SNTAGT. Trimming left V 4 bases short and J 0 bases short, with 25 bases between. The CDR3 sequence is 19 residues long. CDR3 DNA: TGTGCCAGCAGTGGGGGGGAAAGCCCGGGGTGGAAAAGCTCCTACGAGCAGTACTTC. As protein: CASSGGESPGWKSSYEQYF.

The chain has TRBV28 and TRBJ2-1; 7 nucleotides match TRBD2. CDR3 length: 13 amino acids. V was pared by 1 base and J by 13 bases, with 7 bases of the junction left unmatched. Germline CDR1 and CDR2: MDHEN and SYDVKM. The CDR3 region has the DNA TGTGCCAGCAGTTTATCCGCCCGGGGGGACCAGTTCTTC. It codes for CASSLSARGDQFF.

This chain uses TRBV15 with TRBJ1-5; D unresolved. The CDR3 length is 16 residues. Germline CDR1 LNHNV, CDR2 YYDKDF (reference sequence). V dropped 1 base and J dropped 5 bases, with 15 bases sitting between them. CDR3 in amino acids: CATSRGETLGDQPQHF. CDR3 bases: TGTGCCACCAGCAGAGGGGAGACACTGGGCGATCAGCCCCAGCATTTT.